One and the same sample provided the 21 T cell receptor beta chains below, sequenced in a study of cytomegalovirus exposure and HLA in healthy donors. PCR amplification relied on 60 Vbeta primers (plus 13 Jbeta primers). Profiling relied on immunoSEQ multiplex PCR, and the TCRdb table lists in-frame clones only, not all of them. The sample holds around 97,000 clones, 75% to 85% seen once. The sequenced sample was PBMCs. All receptors derive from a woman under 30 in good health and CMV-seropositive.

V gene TRBV4-3 combines with J gene TRBJ2-2, with D hard to call. V was shortened by 5 bases and J by 5 bases, with 12 bases between the two germline ends. CDR3 size: 14 residues. CDR1 is LGHNA, CDR2 YSLEER, per germline. The CDR3 protein is CASSLFSLTGELFF. CDR3 in DNA: TGCGCCAGCAGCTTATTTTCCCTAACCGGGGAGCTGTTTTTT.

This chain joins TRBV7-8 and TRBJ2-7; possibly TRBD1 for D (5 bases). Trimming pared 4 bases from V and 2 bases from J, leaving 15 bases between. Germline lookup yields CDR1 SGHVS and CDR2 FQNEAQ. The CDR3 length is 15 residues. The CDR3 region has the DNA TGTGCCAGCAGCTCATCCCCCCAGGGAACCTACGAGCAGTACTTC. Amino acid sequence: CASSSSPQGTYEQYF.

The chain recombines TRBV7-3 with TRBJ1-6; D gene unclear. Trimming removed 0 bases at V and 5 bases at J, with 8 bases between. The length of the CDR3 is 15 residues. CDR1 is SGHTA, CDR2 FQGTGA, per germline. The CDR3 nucleotides are TGTGCCAGCAGCTTAACAGGAGGGAATAATTCACCCCTCCACTTT. Its translation: CASSLTGGNNSPLHF.

The chain has TRBV5-6 and TRBJ2-5; D uncertain. The ends were cut back, 4 bases at V and 5 bases at J, with 12 bases in the middle. The CDR3 is 13 amino acids. CDR1 SGHDT and CDR2 YYEEEE come from the germline V gene. CDR3 in amino acids: CASSQVSGETQYF. The DNA of the CDR3 is TGTGCCAGCAGCCAGGTCTCTGGGGAGACCCAGTACTTC.

The chain employs TRBV7-8 and TRBJ1-1; D is possibly TRBD1 (5 bases). The germline V gene encodes CDR1 SGHVS and CDR2 FQNEAQ. Trimming removed 4 bases from V and 1 base from J, with 13 bases in between. This CDR3 has 15 residues. CDR3 residues: CASSSRVAANTEAFF. The CDR3, as DNA: TGTGCCAGCAGCTCCAGGGTCGCCGCGAACACTGAAGCTTTCTTT.

The rearrangement uses TRBV29-1 and TRBJ2-7; 9 bases are a match to TRBD2. The CDR3 runs 17 residues. Per germline, CDR1 SQVTM and CDR2 ANQGSEA. J gave up 2 bases and V 2 bases, and 13 bases lay outside the gene matches. The DNA of the CDR3 is TGCAGCGTTGAAAGTCAGCGGGAGGAATTACTCACCTACGAGCAGTACTTC. It encodes CSVESQREELLTYEQYF.

For this clone: The same CDR3 also results from other DNA sequences found in this sample. V is TRBV9 and J is TRBJ2-7, with 8 bases identical to TRBD2. The V gene's germline CDR1 is SGDLS and CDR2 YYNGEE. V shed 4 bases, J shed 3 bases, and the junction held 6 bases outside the gene matches. This CDR3 has 14 residues. The CDR3 DNA follows: TGTGCCAGCAGCCCCACGGGAGGGAACTACGAGCAGTACTTC. It is translated as CASSPTGGNYEQYF.

Concerning this clone: At one of its ends the junction is not consistent with the germline gene, which may arise from a read error. The J gene is TRBJ1-1, the V gene TRBV5-1; the D gene is possibly TRBD1 (5 bases). The CDR3 has 14 amino acids. Germline V gives CDR1 SGHRS, CDR2 YFSETQ. CDR3 protein: CASRSQEGSVEASF. CDR3 nucleotides: TGCGCCAGCAGAAGCCAGGAGGGGTCGGTTGAAGCTTCCTTT.

The chain combines TRBV21-1 with TRBJ1-5; TRBD1, as called in the table, went unchecked against the DNA. TRBV21-1 is a documented pseudogene. The CDR3 has 19 residues. CDR3 nucleotides: TGTGCCAGCAGCAAAGCTAATTCAACCGGGACAAAAGGGCCCCAGCCCCAGCATTTT. This gives the protein CASSKANSTGTKGPQPQHF.

The rearrangement joins TRBV7-3 to TRBJ2-2, with D maybe TRBD1 (5 bases). The V and J ends lost 1 base and 6 bases respectively, with 12 bases between them. The CDR3 runs 15 residues. Germline loops: CDR1 SGHTA, CDR2 FQGTGA. The CDR3 DNA follows: TGTGCCAGCAGCTTAAGTCAGGGTCGGGCCGGGGAGCTGTTTTTT. As protein: CASSLSQGRAGELFF.

The V and J genes are TRBV5-1 and TRBJ1-3; the D gene is possibly TRBD1 (6 bases). CDR1 is SGHRS and CDR2 is YFSETQ in the germline V gene. V was pared by 0 bases and J by 0 bases, with 10 bases between. There are 16 residues in the CDR3. CDR3 DNA: TGCGCCAGCAGCTTGGCGGGGGGCAGCTCTGGAAACACCATATATTTT. Protein sequence: CASSLAGGSSGNTIYF.

The chain uses TRBV7-8 and TRBJ1-1; D might be TRBD1 (6 bases). The germline V gene has CDR1 SGHVS and CDR2 FQNEAQ. V was clipped by 1 base and J by 11 bases, with 11 bases between them. The CDR3 is made up of 12 amino acids. The CDR3 region is CASSLVSRGAFF. CDR3 nucleotides: TGTGCCAGCAGCTTAGTAAGCAGGGGTGCTTTCTTT.

Here the CDR3 reads CASSDIEGTNEKLFF. The CDR3 nucleotides are TGCGCCAGCAGCGACATAGAGGGCACTAATGAAAAACTGTTTTTT. This sequence joins TRBV5-1 and TRBJ1-4; D gene ambiguous. Germline CDR1 and CDR2: SGHRS and YFSETQ. Trimming cost V 4 bases and J 2 bases, with 12 bases left between them. The CDR3 has 15 amino acids.

J is TRBJ2-2 and V is TRBV6-6; possible D gene TRBD2, 5 bases. Trimming pared 8 bases from V and 7 bases from J, leaving 8 bases between. CDR1 MNHNY and CDR2 SVGAGI come from the germline V gene (reference sequence). The length of the CDR3 is 11 residues. Written as DNA, the CDR3 is TGTGCCAGCCTCCGGGGCGGGGAGCTGTTTTTT. Its protein is CASLRGGELFF.

This rearrangement joins TRBV27 to TRBJ1-5, with 12 bases aligning to TRBD1. The J segment lost 5 bases and the V segment lost 5 bases, leaving 7 bases of the junction unmatched. Germline V lookup: CDR1 MNHEY, CDR2 SMNVEV (reference sequence). The CDR3 runs to 16 residues. CDR3 in amino acids: CASSTGGTGGHQPQHF. The CDR3 DNA reads as TGTGCCAGCAGTACGGGGGGGACAGGGGGCCATCAGCCCCAGCATTTT.

V is TRBV6-1 and J is TRBJ2-7; 8 bases agree with TRBD2. The CDR3 spans 14 residues. CDR1 is MNHNS and CDR2 is SASEGT in the germline V gene. J lost 4 bases, V lost 7 bases, and 9 bases had no gene match. The DNA of the CDR3 is TGTGCCAGCACGAGACGGGAGGGTGGGTACGAGCAGTACTTC. Protein product: CASTRREGGYEQYF.

This chain uses TRBV7-9 with TRBJ2-1; D unresolved. Germline assignment: CDR1 SEHNR and CDR2 FQNEAQ (reference sequence). Trimming shortened V by 5 bases and J by 9 bases, and 11 bases separated the two germline ends. The CDR3 covers 12 residues. DNA of the CDR3: TGTGCCAGCAGCCAGGCCGTTCCTGAGCAGTTCTTC. It codes for CASSQAVPEQFF.

This chain uses TRBV6-1 with TRBJ2-2, with unresolved D. V was clipped by 9 bases and J by 7 bases, with 9 bases between them. CDR1 and CDR2 (germline): MNHNS, SASEGT. The CDR3 contains 11 residues. The CDR3 DNA sequence: TGTGCCAGTCGAGAGGTCGGGGAGCTGTTTTTT. Its translation is CASREVGELFF.

J is TRBJ2-7 and V is TRBV2; possibly TRBD2 for D (6 bases). Trimming removed 4 bases from V and 6 bases from J, with 13 bases in between. Germline CDR1 and CDR2: SNHLY and FYNNEI. The CDR3 is made up of 13 amino acids. The CDR3 is CASSGTTRTEQYF. CDR3 bases: TGTGCCAGCAGTGGGACTACAAGGACCGAGCAGTACTTC.

This clone was found a few times. CDR3 residues: CASSLDRPNTEAFF. DNA for the CDR3: TGCGCCAGCAGCCTGGACAGGCCGAACACTGAAGCTTTCTTT. V gene TRBV4-1 combines with J gene TRBJ1-1; 7 nucleotides agree with TRBD1. Germline loops: CDR1 MGHRA, CDR2 YSYEKL. CDR3 length: 14 residues. With 4 bases clipped from V and 1 base from J, the junction kept 3 bases outside the gene matches.

The chain is built from TRBV5-5 and TRBJ2-3; 9 nucleotides line up with TRBD2. The germline gives CDR1 SGHKS, CDR2 YYEKEE (reference sequence). The CDR3 covers 16 residues. Trimming took 4 bases from V and 2 from J; bases not matched to a gene: 8. The CDR3 nucleotides read TGTGCCAGCAGCCGTAGCGGGAGTGGTCTCACAGATACGCAGTATTTT. This encodes CASSRSGSGLTDTQYF. Full variable domain (remainder filled in from reference TRBV5-5 and TRBJ2-3): DAGVTQSPTHLIKTRGQQVTLRCSPISGHKSVSWYQQVLGQGPQFIFQYYEKEERGRGNFPDRFSARQFPNYSSELNVNALLLGDSALYLCASSRSGSGLTDTQYFGPGTRLTVL.